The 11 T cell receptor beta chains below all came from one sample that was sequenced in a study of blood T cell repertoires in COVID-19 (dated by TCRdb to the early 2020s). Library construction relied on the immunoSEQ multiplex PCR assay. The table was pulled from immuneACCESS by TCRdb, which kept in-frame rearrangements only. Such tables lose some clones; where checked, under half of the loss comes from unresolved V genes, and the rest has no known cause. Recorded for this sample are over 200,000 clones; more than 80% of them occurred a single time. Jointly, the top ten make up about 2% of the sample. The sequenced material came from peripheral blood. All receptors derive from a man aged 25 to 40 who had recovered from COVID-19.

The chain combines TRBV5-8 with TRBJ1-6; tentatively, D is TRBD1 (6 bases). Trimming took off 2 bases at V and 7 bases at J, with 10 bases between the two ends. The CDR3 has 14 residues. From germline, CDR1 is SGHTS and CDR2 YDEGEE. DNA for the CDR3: TGTGCCAGCAGCTTACAGGGCGGAAATTCACCCCTCCACTTT. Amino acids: CASSLQGGNSPLHF.

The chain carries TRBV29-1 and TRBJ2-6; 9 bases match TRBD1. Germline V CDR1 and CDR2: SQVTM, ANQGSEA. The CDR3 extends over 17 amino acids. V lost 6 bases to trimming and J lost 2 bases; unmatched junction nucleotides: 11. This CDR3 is CSVARTGEGAGANVLTF. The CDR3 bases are TGCAGCGTGGCTAGGACAGGGGAAGGGGCTGGGGCCAACGTCCTGACTTTC. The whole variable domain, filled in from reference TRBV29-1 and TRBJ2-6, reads SAVISQKPSRDICQRGTSLTIQCQVDSQVTMMFWYRQQPGQSLTLIATANQGSEATYESGFVIDKFPISRPNLTFSTLTVSNMSPEDSSIYLCSVARTGEGAGANVLTFGAGSRLTVL.

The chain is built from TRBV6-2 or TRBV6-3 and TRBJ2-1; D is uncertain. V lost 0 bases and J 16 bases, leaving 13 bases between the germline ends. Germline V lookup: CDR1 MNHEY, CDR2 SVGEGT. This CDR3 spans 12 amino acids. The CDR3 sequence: CASSYSGQKVFF. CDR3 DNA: TGTGCCAGCAGTTACTCGGGCCAAAAAGTATTCTTC.

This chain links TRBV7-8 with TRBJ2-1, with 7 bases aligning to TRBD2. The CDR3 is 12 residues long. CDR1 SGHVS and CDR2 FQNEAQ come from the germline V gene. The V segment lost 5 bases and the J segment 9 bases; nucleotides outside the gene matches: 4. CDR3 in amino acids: CASSPPGGEQFF. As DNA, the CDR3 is TGTGCCAGCAGCCCCCCGGGGGGTGAGCAGTTCTTC.

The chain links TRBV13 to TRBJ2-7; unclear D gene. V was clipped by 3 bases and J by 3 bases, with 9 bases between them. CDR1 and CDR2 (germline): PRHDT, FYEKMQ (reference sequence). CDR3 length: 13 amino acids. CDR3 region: CASSLVRIYEQYF. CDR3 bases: TGTGCCAGCAGCTTGGTCAGAATCTACGAGCAGTACTTC. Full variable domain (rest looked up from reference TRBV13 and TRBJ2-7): AAGVIQSPRHLIKEKRETATLKCYPIPRHDTVYWYQQGPGQDPQFLISFYEKMQSDKGSIPDRFSAQQFSDYHSELNMSSLELGDSALYFCASSLVRIYEQYFGPGTRLTVT.

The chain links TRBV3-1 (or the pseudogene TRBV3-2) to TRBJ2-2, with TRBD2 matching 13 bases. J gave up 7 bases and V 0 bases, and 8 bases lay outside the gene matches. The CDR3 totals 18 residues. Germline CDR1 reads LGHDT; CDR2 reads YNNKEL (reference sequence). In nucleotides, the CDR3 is TGTGCCAGCAGCCAAGATCAACTAGCGGGGGGGCCCAGCGGGGAGCTGTTTTTT. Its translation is CASSQDQLAGGPSGELFF.

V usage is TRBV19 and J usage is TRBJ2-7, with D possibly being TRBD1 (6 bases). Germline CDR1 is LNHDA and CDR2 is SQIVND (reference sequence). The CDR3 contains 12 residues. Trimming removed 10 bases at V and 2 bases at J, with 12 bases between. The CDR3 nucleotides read TGTGCCACCCATGGGGGCCCCTACGAGCAGTACTTC. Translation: CATHGGPYEQYF.

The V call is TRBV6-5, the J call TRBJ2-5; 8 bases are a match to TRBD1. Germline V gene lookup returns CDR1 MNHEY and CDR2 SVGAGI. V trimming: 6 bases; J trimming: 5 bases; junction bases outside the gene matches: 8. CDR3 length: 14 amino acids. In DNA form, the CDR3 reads TGTGCCAGCAGCCCGGGACAGGCGCTTGAGACCCAGTACTTC. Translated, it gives CASSPGQALETQYF.

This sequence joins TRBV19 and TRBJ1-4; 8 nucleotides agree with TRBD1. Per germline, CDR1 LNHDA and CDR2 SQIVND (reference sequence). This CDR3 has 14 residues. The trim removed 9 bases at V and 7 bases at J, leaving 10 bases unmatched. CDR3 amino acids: CASRMTGATEKLFF. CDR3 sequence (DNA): TGTGCCAGCCGAATGACAGGGGCCACTGAAAAACTGTTTTTT.

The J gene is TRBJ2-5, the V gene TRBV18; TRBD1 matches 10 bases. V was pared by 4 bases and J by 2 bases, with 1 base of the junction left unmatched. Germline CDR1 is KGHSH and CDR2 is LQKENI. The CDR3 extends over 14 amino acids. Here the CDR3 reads CASSRGQGQETQYF. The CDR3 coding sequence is TGTGCCAGCTCACGGGGACAGGGGCAAGAGACCCAGTACTTC. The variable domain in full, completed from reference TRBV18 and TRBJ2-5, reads NAGVMQNPRHLVRRRGQEARLRCSPMKGHSHVYWYRQLPEEGLKFMVYLQKENIIDESGMPKERFSAEFPKEGPSILRIQQVVRGDSAAYFCASSRGQGQETQYFGPGTRLLVL.

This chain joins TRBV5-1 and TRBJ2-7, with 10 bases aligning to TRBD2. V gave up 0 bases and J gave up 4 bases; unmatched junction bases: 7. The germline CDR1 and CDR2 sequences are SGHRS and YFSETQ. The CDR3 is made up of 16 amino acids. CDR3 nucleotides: TGCGCCAGCAGCTTGGGGAGCGGGGGGGCCTGGTACGAGCAGTACTTC. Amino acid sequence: CASSLGSGGAWYEQYF.